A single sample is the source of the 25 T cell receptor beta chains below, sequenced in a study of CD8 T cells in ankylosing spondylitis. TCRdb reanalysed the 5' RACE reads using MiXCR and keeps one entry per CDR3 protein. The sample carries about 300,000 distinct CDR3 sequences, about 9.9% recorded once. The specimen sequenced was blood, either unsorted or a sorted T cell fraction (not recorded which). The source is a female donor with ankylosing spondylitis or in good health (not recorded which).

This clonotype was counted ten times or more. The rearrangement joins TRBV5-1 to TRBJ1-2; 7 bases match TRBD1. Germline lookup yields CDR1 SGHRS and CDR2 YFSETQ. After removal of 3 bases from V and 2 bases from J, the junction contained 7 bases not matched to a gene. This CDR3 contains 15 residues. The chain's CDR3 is CASSSVQGLNYGYTF. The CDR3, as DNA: TGCGCCAGCAGCTCAGTACAGGGGCTAAACTATGGCTACACCTTC.

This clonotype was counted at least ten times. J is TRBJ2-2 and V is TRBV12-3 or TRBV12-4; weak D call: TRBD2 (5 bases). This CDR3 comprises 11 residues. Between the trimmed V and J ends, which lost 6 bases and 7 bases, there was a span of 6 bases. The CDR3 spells CASSGVGELFF. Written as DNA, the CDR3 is TGTGCCAGCAGCGGGGTCGGGGAGCTGTTTTTT.

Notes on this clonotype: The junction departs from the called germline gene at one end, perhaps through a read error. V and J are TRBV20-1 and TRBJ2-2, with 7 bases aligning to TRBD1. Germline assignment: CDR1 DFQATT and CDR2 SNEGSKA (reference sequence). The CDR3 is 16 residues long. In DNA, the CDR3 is TGCTGTGCTAGACTACAGGGGAATGTGGCCACCGGGGAGCTGTTTTTT. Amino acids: CCARLQGNVATGELFF.

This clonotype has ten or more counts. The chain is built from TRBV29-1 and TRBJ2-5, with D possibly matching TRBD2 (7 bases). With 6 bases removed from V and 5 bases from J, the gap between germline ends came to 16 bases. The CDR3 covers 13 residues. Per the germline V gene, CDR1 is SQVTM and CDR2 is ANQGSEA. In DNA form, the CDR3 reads TGCAGCGTATGGGGGGGCCGCGTCGAGACCCAGTACTTC. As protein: CSVWGGRVETQYF.

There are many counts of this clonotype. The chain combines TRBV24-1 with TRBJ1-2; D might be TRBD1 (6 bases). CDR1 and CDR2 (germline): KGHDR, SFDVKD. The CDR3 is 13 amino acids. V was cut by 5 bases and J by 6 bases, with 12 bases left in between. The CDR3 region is CATSASQGHGYTF. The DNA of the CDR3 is TGTGCCACCAGTGCATCACAGGGTCATGGCTACACCTTC.

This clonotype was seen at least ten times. This CDR3 is CASSFRGTNTEAFF. The DNA for the CDR3 is TGTGCCAGCAGCTTCAGGGGGACGAACACTGAAGCTTTCTTT. This sequence joins TRBV7-2 and TRBJ1-1, with 7 bases matching TRBD1. Germline CDR1 reads SGHTA; CDR2 reads FQGNSA. This CDR3 is 14 amino acids long. The V segment lost 3 bases and the J segment 1 base; nucleotides outside the gene matches: 2. Complete variable domain (other parts from reference TRBV7-2 and TRBJ1-1): GAGVSQSPSNKVTEKGKDVELRCDPISGHTALYWYRQSLGQGLEFLIYFQGNSAPDKSGLPSDRFSAERTGGSVSTLTIQRTQQEDSAVYLCASSFRGTNTEAFFGQGTRLTVV.

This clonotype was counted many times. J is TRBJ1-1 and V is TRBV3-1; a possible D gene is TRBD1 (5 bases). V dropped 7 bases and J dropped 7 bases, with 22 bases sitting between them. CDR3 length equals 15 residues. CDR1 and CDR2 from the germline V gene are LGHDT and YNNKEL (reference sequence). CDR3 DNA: TGTGCCAGCACCGAAACAGTAGGGGAGACAGTTGAAGCTTTCTTT. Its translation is CASTETVGETVEAFF.

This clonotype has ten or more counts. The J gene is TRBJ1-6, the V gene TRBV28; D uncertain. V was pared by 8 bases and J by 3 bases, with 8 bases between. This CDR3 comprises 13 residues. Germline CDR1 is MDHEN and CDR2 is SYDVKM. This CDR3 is CASVADYNSPLHF. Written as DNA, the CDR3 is TGTGCCAGCGTAGCGGACTATAATTCACCCCTCCACTTT.

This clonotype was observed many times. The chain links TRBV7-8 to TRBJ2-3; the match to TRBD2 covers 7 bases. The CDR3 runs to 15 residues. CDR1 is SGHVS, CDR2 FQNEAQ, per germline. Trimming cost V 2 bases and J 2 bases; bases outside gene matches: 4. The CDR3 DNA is TGTGCCAGCAGCTTAAAGCGGGAAATCACAGATACGCAGTATTTT. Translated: CASSLKREITDTQYF.

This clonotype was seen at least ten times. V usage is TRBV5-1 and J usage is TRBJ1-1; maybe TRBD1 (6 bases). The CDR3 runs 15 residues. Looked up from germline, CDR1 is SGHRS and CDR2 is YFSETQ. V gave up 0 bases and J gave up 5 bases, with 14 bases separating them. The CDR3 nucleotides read TGCGCCAGCAGCTTGGGGATCAGGGGAGGGACTGAAGCTTTCTTT. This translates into CASSLGIRGGTEAFF.

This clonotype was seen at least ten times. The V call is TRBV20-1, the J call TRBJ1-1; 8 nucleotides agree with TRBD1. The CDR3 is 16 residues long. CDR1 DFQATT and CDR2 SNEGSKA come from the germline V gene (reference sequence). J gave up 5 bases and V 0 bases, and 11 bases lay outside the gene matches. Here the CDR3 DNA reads TGCAGTGCTAGAGAGCTCGGGACAGGCTGGATTACTGAAGCTTTCTTT. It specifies CSARELGTGWITEAFF.

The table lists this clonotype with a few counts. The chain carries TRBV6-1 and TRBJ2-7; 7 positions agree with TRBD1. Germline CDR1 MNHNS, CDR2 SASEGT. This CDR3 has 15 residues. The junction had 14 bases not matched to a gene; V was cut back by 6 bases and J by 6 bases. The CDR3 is CASSTNRGGEGEQYF. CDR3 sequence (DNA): TGTGCCAGCAGCACAAACAGGGGCGGTGAAGGCGAGCAGTACTTC.

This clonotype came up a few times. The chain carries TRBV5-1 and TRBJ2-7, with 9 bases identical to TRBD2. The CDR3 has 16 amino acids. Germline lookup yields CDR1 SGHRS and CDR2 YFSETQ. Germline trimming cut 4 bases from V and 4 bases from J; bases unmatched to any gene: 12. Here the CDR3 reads CASSPTSSGISYEQYF. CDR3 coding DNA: TGCGCCAGCAGCCCCACCTCTAGCGGGATAAGTTACGAGCAGTACTTC.

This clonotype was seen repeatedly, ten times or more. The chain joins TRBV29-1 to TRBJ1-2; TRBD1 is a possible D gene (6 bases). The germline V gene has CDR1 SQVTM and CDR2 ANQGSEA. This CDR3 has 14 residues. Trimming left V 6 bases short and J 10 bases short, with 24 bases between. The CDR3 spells CSVTTGTELRDYTF. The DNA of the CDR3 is TGCAGCGTAACGACAGGCACCGAGTTACGCGACTACACCTTC. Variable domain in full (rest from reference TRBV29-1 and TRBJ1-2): SAVISQKPSRDICQRGTSLTIQCQVDSQVTMMFWYRQQPGQSLTLIATANQGSEATYESGFVIDKFPISRPNLTFSTLTVSNMSPEDSSIYLCSVTTGTELRDYTFGSGTRLTVV.

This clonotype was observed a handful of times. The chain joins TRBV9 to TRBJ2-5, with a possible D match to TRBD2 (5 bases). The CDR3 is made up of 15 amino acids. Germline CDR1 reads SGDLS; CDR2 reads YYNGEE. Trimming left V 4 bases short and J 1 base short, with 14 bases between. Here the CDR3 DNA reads TGTGCCAGCAGCCCGCAGGCTAGCACCCAAGAGACCCAGTACTTC. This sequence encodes CASSPQASTQETQYF.

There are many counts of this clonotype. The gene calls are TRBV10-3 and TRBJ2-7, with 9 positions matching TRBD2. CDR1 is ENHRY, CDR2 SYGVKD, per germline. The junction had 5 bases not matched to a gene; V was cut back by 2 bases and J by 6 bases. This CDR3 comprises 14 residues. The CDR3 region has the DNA TGTGCCATCAGTGAGGGGCGGGAGGGGTTCGAGCAGTACTTC. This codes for CAISEGREGFEQYF.

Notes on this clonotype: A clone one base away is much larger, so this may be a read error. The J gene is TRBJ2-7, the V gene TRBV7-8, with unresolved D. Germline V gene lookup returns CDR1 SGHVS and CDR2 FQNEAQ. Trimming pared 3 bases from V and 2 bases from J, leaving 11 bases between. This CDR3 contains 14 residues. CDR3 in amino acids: CASSFKVRAYEQYF. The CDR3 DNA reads TGTGCCAGCAGCTTTAAAGTTAGGGCCTACGAGCAGTACTTC.

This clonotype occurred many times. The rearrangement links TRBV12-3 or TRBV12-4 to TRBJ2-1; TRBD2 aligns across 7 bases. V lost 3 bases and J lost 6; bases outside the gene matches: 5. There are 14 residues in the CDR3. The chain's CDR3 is CASSFGTNTNEQFF. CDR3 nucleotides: TGTGCCAGCAGTTTCGGGACTAACACCAATGAGCAGTTCTTC.

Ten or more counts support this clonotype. The CDR3 bases are TGCAGTGCCGGGGGGTCAGGGCGGTACGAGCAGTACTTC. Its translation: CSAGGSGRYEQYF. The chain is built from TRBV20-1 and TRBJ2-7, with 7 bases lining up with TRBD2. V lost 6 bases and J lost 4; bases outside the gene matches: 9. The CDR3 sequence is 13 residues long. Germline CDR1 DFQATT, CDR2 SNEGSKA (reference sequence).

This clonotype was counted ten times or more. The CDR3 DNA follows: TGCGCCAGCAGCATGGACTCCCAAAAAACAGATACGCAGTATTTT. Translated: CASSMDSQKTDTQYF. This chain connects TRBV5-1 to TRBJ2-3; possible D gene TRBD2, 5 bases. There are 15 residues in the CDR3. V lost 4 bases and J lost 3, with 15 bases in between. CDR1 and CDR2 (germline): SGHRS, YFSETQ.

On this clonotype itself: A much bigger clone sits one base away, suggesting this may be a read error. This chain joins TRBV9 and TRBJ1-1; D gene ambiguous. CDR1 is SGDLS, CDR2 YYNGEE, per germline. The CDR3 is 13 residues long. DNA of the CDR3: TGTGCCAGCAGCGTAGCCCCGAACGCTGAAGCTTTCTTT. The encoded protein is CASSVAPNAEAFF.

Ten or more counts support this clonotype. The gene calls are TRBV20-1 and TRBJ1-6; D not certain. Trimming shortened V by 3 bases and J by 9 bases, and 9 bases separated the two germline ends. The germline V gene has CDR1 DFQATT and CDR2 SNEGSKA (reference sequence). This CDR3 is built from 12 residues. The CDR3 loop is CSARWSGSPLHF. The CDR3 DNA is TGCAGTGCTAGGTGGTCAGGTTCACCCCTCCACTTT.

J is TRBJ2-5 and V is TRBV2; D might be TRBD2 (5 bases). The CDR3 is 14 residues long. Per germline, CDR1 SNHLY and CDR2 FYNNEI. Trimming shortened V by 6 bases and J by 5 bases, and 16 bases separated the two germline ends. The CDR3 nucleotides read TGTGCCAGCAGCAAAGGCCGGGAAGGGGAGACCCAGTACTTC. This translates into CASSKGREGETQYF.

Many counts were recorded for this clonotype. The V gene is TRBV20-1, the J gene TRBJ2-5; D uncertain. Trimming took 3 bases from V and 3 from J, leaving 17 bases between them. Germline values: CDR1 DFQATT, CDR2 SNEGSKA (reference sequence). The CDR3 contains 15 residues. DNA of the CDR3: TGCAGTGCTAGTTTTAGATCTCAAACCAAAGAGACCCAGTACTTC. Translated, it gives CSASFRSQTKETQYF.

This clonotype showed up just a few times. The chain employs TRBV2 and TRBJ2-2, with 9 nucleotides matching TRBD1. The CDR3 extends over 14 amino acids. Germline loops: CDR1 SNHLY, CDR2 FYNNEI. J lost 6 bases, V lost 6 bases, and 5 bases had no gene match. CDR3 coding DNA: TGTGCCAGCAGCCGACAGGGGGAGGCCGGGGAGCTGTTTTTT. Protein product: CASSRQGEAGELFF.